The clone carrying this T cell receptor (beta chain) was detected only a few times. This entry comes from a study of blood T cells in healthy people across ages. Then a second PCR, running about 6 to 11 cycles, was carried out with a sample-barcoded 5' primer and a J-beta primer mix. MiXCR, run by TCRdb on the 5' RACE reads, gives a single entry per CDR3 protein. The sample yields about 1.8 million distinct CDR3 sequences, around half seen once. Every sample yielded at least 7 million isolated PBMCs. Germline lookup yields CDR1 LGHNA and CDR2 YNFKEQ. This CDR3 comprises 16 residues. J was trimmed by 5 bases and V by 4 bases; bases with no gene match: 10.

The genes are TRBV4-2 and TRBJ2-5; TRBD2 aligns across 10 bases. The material sequenced was blood. This receptor was identified in a woman aged 40 to 50 in good health. CDR3 residues: CASSPTSGSLWETQYF. The CDR3, as DNA: TGTGCCAGCAGCCCGACTAGCGGGTCTCTGTGGGAGACCCAGTACTTC.